What follows are 6 T cell receptor beta chains derived from one specimen sequenced in a study of shared clonotypes between healthy human individuals (TCRdb year 2020). The library was produced with the immunoSEQ multiplex PCR assay. TCRdb re-hosts the immuneACCESS table, in-frame sequences only. Its copies lack some clones; in the studies checked, an unresolved V gene accounts for under half of them, and the cause for the rest is not known. For this sample the table gives around 2,000,000 clones, of which just under 95% were detected only once. Together, the top ten hold more than 0.95% of the sample. CD8 naive samples were obtained by positive selection for CCR7 among CD45RO-negative cells, yielding a CD45RA+CCR7+ population from which TemRA cells were excluded. What was sequenced was naive CD8+ T cells sorted from blood. The cell subset or site label here, explained by the study, means: CD45RA+CCR7+. The receptors derive from a man between 18 and 35 years old in good health.

The chain has TRBV6-1 and TRBJ1-1; 7 nucleotides agree with TRBD1. Per the germline V gene, CDR1 is MNHNS and CDR2 is SASEGT. The CDR3 consists of 17 residues. The J segment lost 1 base and the V segment lost 4 bases, leaving 12 bases of the junction unmatched. CDR3 coding DNA: TGTGCCAGCAGTGTGGTTTTGGCAGGGGGACCGAACACTGAAGCTTTCTTT. Translated: CASSVVLAGGPNTEAFF.

The rearrangement joins TRBV6-5 to TRBJ2-1; 7 bases align to TRBD1. This CDR3 spans 13 amino acids. V was clipped by 6 bases and J by 5 bases; unmatched bases: 4. The germline V gene encodes CDR1 MNHEY and CDR2 SVGAGI. The CDR3: CASSSGQDNEQFF. CDR3 sequence (DNA): TGTGCCAGCAGCTCTGGACAGGACAATGAGCAGTTCTTC.

This sequence joins TRBV30 and TRBJ1-2; D unresolved. CDR1 and CDR2 from the germline V gene are GTSNPN and SVGIG (reference sequence). V lost 0 bases to trimming and J lost 7 bases, with 12 bases between them. This CDR3 is 13 amino acids long. CDR3 region: CAWSVGVPGGYTF. DNA of the CDR3: TGTGCCTGGAGTGTTGGTGTGCCCGGTGGCTACACCTTC. Filled out from reference TRBV30 and TRBJ1-2, the complete variable domain reads SQTIHQWPATLVQPVGSPLSLECTVEGTSNPNLYWYRQAAGRGLQLLFYSVGIGQISSEVPQNLSASRPQDRQFILSSKKLLLSDSGFYLCAWSVGVPGGYTFGSGTRLTVV.

V gene TRBV10-3 combines with J gene TRBJ2-2; the D is unclear. CDR1 is ENHRY, CDR2 SYGVKD, per germline. The CDR3 is 13 amino acids. V lost 7 bases and J 5 bases, leaving 11 bases between the germline ends. The CDR3 region has the DNA TGTGCCATCAACGGTGCGGCAACCGGGGAGCTGTTTTTT. It encodes CAINGAATGELFF.

The chain employs TRBV2 and TRBJ2-7; D gene ambiguous. The germline V gene encodes CDR1 SNHLY and CDR2 FYNNEI. V shed 2 bases and J shed 5 bases, with 13 bases lying between them. The CDR3 extends over 14 amino acids. The CDR3 protein is CASSEWDIPDEQYF. The CDR3 nucleotides are TGTGCCAGCAGTGAATGGGATATCCCGGACGAGCAGTACTTC.

The CDR3 here is CASSSQGTGNTIYF. The CDR3 DNA is TGTGCCAGCAGCTCCCAGGGAACTGGAAACACCATATATTTT. The chain links TRBV7-9 to TRBJ1-3; D possibly corresponds to TRBD1 (5 bases). V was cut by 4 bases and J by 2 bases, with 9 bases left in between. Germline V gives CDR1 SEHNR, CDR2 FQNEAQ (reference sequence). The CDR3 length is 14 residues.